The 8 T cell receptor beta chains presented below share a single source sample, sequenced in a study of radiotherapy plus CTLA-4 blockade in lung cancer. Using immunoSEQ multiplex PCR, the repertoire was profiled, and TCRdb retains in-frame clones only, with some absent. The sample has tens of thousands of clones, 79% seen once. Sample: peripheral blood, taken from a patient treated with radiotherapy plus ipilimumab. Source of these receptors: a human donor with non-small cell lung cancer who had a complete response to radiotherapy plus ipilimumab.

The chain couples TRBV19 to TRBJ2-5; 9 bases are a match to TRBD2. Per the germline V gene, CDR1 is LNHDA and CDR2 is SQIVND (reference sequence). Trimming took 1 base from V and 0 from J; bases not matched to a gene: 6. The length of the CDR3 is 17 residues. The CDR3: CASSIGGGRADQETQYF. CDR3 sequence (DNA): TGTGCCAGTAGTATAGGAGGCGGGAGGGCCGACCAAGAGACCCAGTACTTC.

V usage is TRBV29-1 and J usage is TRBJ2-5, with D perhaps matching TRBD2 (5 bases). V lost 2 bases and J lost 4, with 11 bases in between. The CDR3 totals 13 residues. Germline V CDR1 and CDR2: SQVTM, ANQGSEA. The CDR3 loop reads CSVERQRVETQYF. Written as DNA, the CDR3 is TGCAGCGTTGAACGTCAGAGGGTAGAGACCCAGTACTTC. Looking up the rest from reference TRBV29-1 and TRBJ2-5 gives the full variable domain: SAVISQKPSRDICQRGTSLTIQCQVDSQVTMMFWYRQQPGQSLTLIATANQGSEATYESGFVIDKFPISRPNLTFSTLTVSNMSPEDSSIYLCSVERQRVETQYFGPGTRLLVL.

V gene TRBV6-1 combines with J gene TRBJ1-1; 8 bases match TRBD1. Germline V lookup: CDR1 MNHNS, CDR2 SASEGT. The CDR3 sequence is 14 residues long. V lost 5 bases, J lost 3 bases, and 5 bases stayed unmatched. CDR3 region: CASSFRGRDTEAFF. The CDR3 coding sequence is TGTGCCAGCAGTTTCAGGGGGCGGGACACTGAAGCTTTCTTT.

This chain uses TRBV11-3 with TRBJ2-5; 7 nucleotides align to TRBD2. The CDR3 has 16 amino acids. CDR1 and CDR2 (germline): SGHNT, YENEEA. The V segment lost 0 bases and the J segment 2 bases; nucleotides outside the gene matches: 6. The CDR3 here is CASSLDSLAVQETQYF. In DNA, the CDR3 is TGTGCCAGCAGCTTAGATAGCCTAGCGGTACAAGAGACCCAGTACTTC.

Here the CDR3 reads CASSFRDTDNEKLFF. The CDR3 DNA reads as TGTGCCAGCTCATTCCGGGACACAGATAATGAAAAACTGTTTTTT. This chain joins TRBV18 and TRBJ1-4, with D possibly matching TRBD1 (6 bases). The germline V gene has CDR1 KGHSH and CDR2 LQKENI. The CDR3 contains 15 residues. Trimming removed 5 bases from V and 4 bases from J, with 14 bases in between.

The chain carries TRBV7-6 and TRBJ1-1; D perhaps matches TRBD1 (6 bases). The V gene's germline CDR1 is SGHVS and CDR2 FNYEAQ. The V end lost 1 base, the J end lost 1 base, and 10 bases lay between the germline ends. This CDR3 region has 15 residues. CDR3 amino acids: CASSLVRGGNTEAFF. The CDR3 DNA follows: TGTGCCAGCAGCTTAGTTAGGGGGGGGAACACTGAAGCTTTCTTT.

The chain carries TRBV27 and TRBJ1-2, with 7 bases fitting TRBD1. Germline V lookup: CDR1 MNHEY, CDR2 SMNVEV (reference sequence). This CDR3 has 14 amino acids. After removal of 3 bases from V and 3 bases from J, the junction contained 4 bases not matched to a gene. The CDR3 DNA reads as TGTGCCAGCAGTTTCGACAGGGACCACTATGGCTACACCTTC. Residues: CASSFDRDHYGYTF.

The genes are TRBV19 and TRBJ1-4; D gene uncertain. Germline lookup yields CDR1 LNHDA and CDR2 SQIVND (reference sequence). V gave up 3 bases and J gave up 6 bases, with 11 bases separating them. This CDR3 is built from 14 residues. The CDR3 DNA sequence: TGTGCCAGTAGTATTCAACACGGCTATGAAAAACTGTTTTTT. This translates into CASSIQHGYEKLFF.